The rows below give T cell receptor beta chains drawn from one sample of a study of shared clonotypes between healthy human individuals. Method: immunoSEQ multiplex PCR; TCRdb's copy keeps in-frame clones and lacks some. The data show 740,000 or so clones, with roughly 72% seen just once and under 2% held by the top ten. The sample comprised memory CD4+ T cells sorted from blood. The receptor source for this set is a young woman in good health. CDR3s include the opening cysteine and the closing phenylalanine or tryptophan. D genes are given only for firm matches. The listing skips clone size in some rows; elsewhere it reads once, few, many or a size class.

>TRBD1|TRBV5-1|-|TRBJ1-1
TGCGCCAGCAGCTCGAATACAGGGGGGTACACTGAAGCTTTCTTT
CASSSNTGGYTEAFF
>TRBD1|TRBV7-6|-|TRBJ2-7
TGTGCCAGCAGCTCCCCCCGGACAGGGGGCCATGAGCAGTACTTC
CASSSPRTGGHEQYF
>-|TRBV5-6|-|TRBJ1-5
TGTGCCAGCAGCTCTGACCCCTTGCAGCCCCAGCATTTT
CASSSDPLQPQHF
>-|TRBV7-2|few|TRBJ1-5
TGTGCCAGCAGCCCGAAGTACAATCAGCCCCAGCATTTT
CASSPKYNQPQHF
>-|TRBV28|-|TRBJ2-1
TGTGCCAGCAGTTTTCTACCGCTGGTCGGCTCCTACAATGAGCAGTTCTTC
CASSFLPLVGSYNEQFF
>TRBD1|TRBV4-1|once|TRBJ2-7
TGCGCCAGCAGCCCTAATCTCGGACAGGGGATCCCCGAGCAGTACTTC
CASSPNLGQGIPEQYF
>-|TRBV5-1|-|TRBJ1-2
TGCGCCAGCAGCTTGGTCGAATCACCGGGCTACACCTTC
CASSLVESPGYTF
>-|TRBV18|-|TRBJ2-3
TGTGCCAGCTCACCACTAGACGCGAAGGCAGATACGCAGTATTTT
CASSPLDAKADTQYF
>-|TRBV5-1|many|TRBJ2-2
TGCGCCAGCAGGGGGAACACCGGGGAGCTGTTTTTT
CASRGNTGELFF
>-|TRBV6-6|few|TRBJ1-4
TGTGCCAGCAGCAGGTTAAATGAAAAACTGTTTTTT
CASSRLNEKLFF
>-|TRBV9|-|TRBJ2-1
TGTGCCAGCAGCGTAGCGTCCATCAGGGGTAATGAGCAGTTCTTC
CASSVASIRGNEQFF
>-|TRBV7-2|-|TRBJ2-7
TGTGCCAGCAGCGTGACAGGAAGCTCCTACGAGCAGTACTTC
CASSVTGSSYEQYF
>TRBD2|TRBV5-4|-|TRBJ2-3
TGTGCCAGCAGCCGGACTAGCGGGACCTCAGATACGCAGTATTTT
CASSRTSGTSDTQYF
>-|TRBV28|-|TRBJ1-4
TGTGCCAGCCGGGAGCTAAATGAAAAACTGTTTTTT
CASRELNEKLFF
>-|TRBV27|-|TRBJ2-7
TGTGCCAGCAGTCTATACGGGTCCCGCGACGAGCAGTACTTC
CASSLYGSRDEQYF
>-|TRBV4-1|-|TRBJ1-2
TGCGCCAGCAGCCAAAGGGACTATGGCTACACCTTC
CASSQRDYGYTF
>-|TRBV2|-|TRBJ1-5
TGTGCCAGCAGTGAAATGGGTGATCAGCCCCAGCATTTT
CASSEMGDQPQHF
>TRBD2|TRBV30|many|TRBJ2-1
TGTGCCTGGAGTGTTCACGCGGGAGTCAATGAGCAGTTCTTC
CAWSVHAGVNEQFF
>-|TRBV28|-|TRBJ2-7
TGTGCCACCGGGGACACCTACGAGCAGTACTTC
CATGDTYEQYF
>-|TRBV5-1|once|TRBJ2-3
TGCGCCAGCAGCCGCCTGGGGACCATCACAGATACGCAGTATTTT
CASSRLGTITDTQYF
>-|TRBV11-2|-|TRBJ1-1
TGTGCCAGCAGCTTAGAACACACTGAAGCTTTCTTT
CASSLEHTEAFF
>-|TRBV6-6|-|TRBJ1-4
TGTGCCAGCAGGCCACAGGGAAGAAATGAAAAACTGTTTTTT
CASRPQGRNEKLFF
>-|TRBV7-9|-|TRBJ2-7
TGTGCCAGCAGCTTAGCGCTGGAGCAGTACTTC
CASSLALEQYF
>-|TRBV30|-|TRBJ2-2
TGTGCCTGGAGTCTCAGGGGCGCCGGGGAGCTGTTTTTT
CAWSLRGAGELFF
>TRBD2|TRBV2|-|TRBJ2-7
TGTGCCAGCAGTCTGACAGCGGGGGGCGAGCAGTACTTC
CASSLTAGGEQYF
>TRBD1|TRBV19|-|TRBJ1-5
TGTGCCAGTAGCGCCCGGGACAGGGGAATCATCCAGCCCCAGCATTTT
CASSARDRGIIQPQHF
>TRBD1|TRBV7-2|medium-sized|TRBJ2-2
TGTGCCAGCAGCCCGGGCGGACAGGGGAACACCGGGGAGCTGTTTTTT
CASSPGGQGNTGELFF
>TRBD1|TRBV28|-|TRBJ1-2
TGTGCCAGCAGTTTAGGGGGACAGGGAAGCTATGGCTACACCTTC
CASSLGGQGSYGYTF
>-|TRBV2|-|TRBJ1-5
TGTGCCAGCAGTGGGGGGTCCGCTCAGCCCCAGCATTTT
CASSGGSAQPQHF
>-|TRBV28|-|TRBJ1-1
TGTGCCAGCAGTAAACCTCCTGATGCCACTGAAGCTTTCTTT
CASSKPPDATEAFF
>-|TRBV6-5|-|TRBJ2-7
TGTGCCAGCACCCCGCAGGGCGGCCCCTACGAGCAGTACTTC
CASTPQGGPYEQYF
>-|TRBV28|-|TRBJ1-5
TGTGCCAGCAGTGTACTAAATCAGCCCCAGCATTTT
CASSVLNQPQHF
>TRBD1|TRBV28|-|TRBJ2-7
TGTGCCAGTTCCTCCGGGACAGTCTACGAGCAGTACTTC
CASSSGTVYEQYF
>-|TRBV5-1|-|TRBJ1-5
TGCGCCAGCAGCTTGGCCCCTACTGGTGCCGGCAATCAGCCCCAGCATTTT
CASSLAPTGAGNQPQHF
>-|TRBV27|-|TRBJ2-7
TGTGCCAGCAAAGGGCGTAGCAGGGAGCAGTACTTC
CASKGRSREQYF
>TRBD1|TRBV27|-|TRBJ1-1
TGTGCCAGCAGCTACGACAGGGGCACTGAAGCTTTCTTT
CASSYDRGTEAFF
>-|TRBV7-3|few|TRBJ2-5
TGTGCCAGCAGCTCCCAGGGTGGCGAAACCCAGTACTTC
CASSSQGGETQYF
>-|TRBV14|-|TRBJ2-7
TGTGCCAGCAGCCAAGATCTTCTCGAGCAGTACTTC
CASSQDLLEQYF
>-|TRBV10-3|-|TRBJ2-7
TGTGCCATCAGTGGCCGGGAGTTAGGCGGGGAGCAGTACTTC
CAISGRELGGEQYF
>-|TRBV7-8|-|TRBJ1-1
TGTGCCAGCAGCCCACGGGAAAAGATGAACACTGAAGCTTTCTTT
CASSPREKMNTEAFF
>TRBD2|TRBV7-6|-|TRBJ2-7
TGTGCCAGCAGCTTAGCGGCTAGCGGGACCATGATTCAGCAGTACTTC
CASSLAASGTMIQQYF
>-|TRBV29-1|few|TRBJ1-2
TGCAGCGTTGGGGGCAGGAGTAACTATGGCTACACCTTC
CSVGGRSNYGYTF
>-|TRBV5-8|few|TRBJ2-5
TGTGCCAGCAGCGCGGGACGGAGGGAGACCCAGTACTTC
CASSAGRRETQYF
>-|TRBV27|-|TRBJ1-2
TGTGCCAGCAGTTACGGACAGCGCTGGGGCGGCTACACCTTC
CASSYGQRWGGYTF
>-|TRBV27|few|TRBJ1-2
TGTGCCAGCACCAGGGCGGGCGAGAACTATGGCTACACCTTC
CASTRAGENYGYTF
>TRBD2|TRBV6-1|-|TRBJ2-1
TGTGTCACCAGCGGGGCTTACTACAATGAGCAGTTCTTC
CVTSGAYYNEQFF
>TRBD1|TRBV7-8|-|TRBJ2-7
TGTGCCAGCAGCTCACAGGGGGCGCGGGGGGAGCAGTACTTC
CASSSQGARGEQYF
>-|TRBV28|-|TRBJ1-1
TGTGCCAGCACCCTACAGCACACGAACACTGAAGCTTTCTTT
CASTLQHTNTEAFF
>TRBD1|TRBV2|-|TRBJ1-2
TGTGCCAGCGCCGGGACAGCAAGTAACTATGGCTACACCTTC
CASAGTASNYGYTF
>TRBD2|TRBV7-6|-|TRBJ2-7
TGTGCCAGCAGCCGGACTAGCGGGACCCCTTACGAGCAGTACTTC
CASSRTSGTPYEQYF
>-|TRBV19|-|TRBJ1-2
TGTGCCAGTAGCCCGGGACAAATTCACTATGGCTACACCTTC
CASSPGQIHYGYTF